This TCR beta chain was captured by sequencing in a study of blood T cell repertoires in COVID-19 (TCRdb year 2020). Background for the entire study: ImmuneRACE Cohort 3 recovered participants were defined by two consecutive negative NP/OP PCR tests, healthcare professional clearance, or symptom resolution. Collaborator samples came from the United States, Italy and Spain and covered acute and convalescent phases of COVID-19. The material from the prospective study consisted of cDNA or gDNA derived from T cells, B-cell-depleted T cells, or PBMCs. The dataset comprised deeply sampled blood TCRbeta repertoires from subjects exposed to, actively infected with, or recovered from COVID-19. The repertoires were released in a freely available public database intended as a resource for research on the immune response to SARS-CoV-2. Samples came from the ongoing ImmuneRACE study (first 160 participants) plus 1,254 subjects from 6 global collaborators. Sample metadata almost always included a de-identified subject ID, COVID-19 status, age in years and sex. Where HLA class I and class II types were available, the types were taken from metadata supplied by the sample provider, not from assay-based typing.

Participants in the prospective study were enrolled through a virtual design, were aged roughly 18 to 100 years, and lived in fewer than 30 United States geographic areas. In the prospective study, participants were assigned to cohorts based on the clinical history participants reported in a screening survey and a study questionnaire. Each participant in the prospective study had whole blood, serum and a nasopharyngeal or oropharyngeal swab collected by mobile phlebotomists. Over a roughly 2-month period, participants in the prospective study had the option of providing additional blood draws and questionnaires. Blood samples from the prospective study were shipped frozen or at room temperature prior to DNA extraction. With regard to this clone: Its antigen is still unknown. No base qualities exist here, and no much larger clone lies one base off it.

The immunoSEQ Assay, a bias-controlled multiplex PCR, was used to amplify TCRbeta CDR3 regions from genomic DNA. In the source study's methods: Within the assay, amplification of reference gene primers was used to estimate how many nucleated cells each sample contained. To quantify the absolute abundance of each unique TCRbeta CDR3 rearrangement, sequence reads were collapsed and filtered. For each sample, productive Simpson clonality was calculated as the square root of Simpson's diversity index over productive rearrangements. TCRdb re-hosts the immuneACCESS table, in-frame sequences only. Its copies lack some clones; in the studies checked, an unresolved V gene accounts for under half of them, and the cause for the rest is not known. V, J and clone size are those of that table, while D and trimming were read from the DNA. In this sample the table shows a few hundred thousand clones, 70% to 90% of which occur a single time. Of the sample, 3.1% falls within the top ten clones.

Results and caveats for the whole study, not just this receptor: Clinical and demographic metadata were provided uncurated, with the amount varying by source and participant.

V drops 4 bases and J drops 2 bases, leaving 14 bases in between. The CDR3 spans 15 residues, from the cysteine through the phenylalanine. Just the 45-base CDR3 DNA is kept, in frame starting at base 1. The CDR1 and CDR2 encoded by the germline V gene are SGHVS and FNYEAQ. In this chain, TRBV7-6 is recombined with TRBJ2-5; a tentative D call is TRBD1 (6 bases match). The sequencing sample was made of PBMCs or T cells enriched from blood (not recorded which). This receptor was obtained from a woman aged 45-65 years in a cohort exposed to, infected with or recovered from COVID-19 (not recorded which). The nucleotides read TGTGCCAGCAGCTCAGGGGCCAAGAAACAAGAGACCCAGTACTTC. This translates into CASSSGAKKQETQYF.